These T cell receptor beta chains were read from a single sample in a study of graft-versus-host responses after intestinal transplantation. No antigen is known for these receptors. The protocol was immunoSEQ multiplex PCR, while the TCRdb copy is restricted to in-frame clones and leaves out a portion. Here the sample spans 150,000 or so clones, 80% to 95% being singletons. The starting material was unstimulated CD4+ T cells sorted from spleen or lymph node cells, obtained before intestinal transplant. The receptors originated from a human donor who received an intestinal transplant. The CDR3 runs from the conserved cysteine through the conserved F or W. The order of the fields is J gene, clone size, D gene, V gene, CDR3 protein, CDR3 DNA. A D gene is named only where the DNA matches it firmly. Rows may omit the clone size; those that give it use once, few, many or a size class.

TRBJ1-2,.,.,TRBV6-5,CASSFEGRGYTF,TGTGCCAGCAGCTTCGAGGGGAGAGGCTACACCTTC
TRBJ2-5,.,TRBD1,TRBV27,CASTFQGTEQETQYF,TGTGCCAGCACCTTTCAGGGGACAGAACAAGAGACCCAGTACTTC
TRBJ2-4,.,.,TRBV5-1,CASSLRIVGLAKNIQYF,TGCGCCAGCAGCTTGAGGATTGTAGGGTTAGCCAAAAACATTCAGTACTTC
TRBJ2-7,.,TRBD1,TRBV4-3,CASSLSTGYEQYF,TGCGCCAGCAGCCTATCGACAGGGTACGAGCAGTACTTC
TRBJ2-3,few,TRBD1,TRBV28,CASSGQGTRTDTQYF,TGTGCCAGCAGTGGACAGGGGACGCGCACAGATACGCAGTATTTT
TRBJ1-5,.,.,TRBV4-1,CASSQEVRVNQSPQHF,TGCGCCAGCAGCCAGGAGGTCAGAGTCAATCAGTCCCCCCAGCATTTT
TRBJ2-1,.,TRBD2,TRBV5-4,CASRPTSGSYNEQFF,TGTGCCAGCAGACCAACTAGCGGTTCCTACAATGAGCAGTTCTTC
TRBJ2-5,.,.,TRBV5-6,CASSWDGEGKETQYF,TGTGCCAGCAGCTGGGACGGTGAAGGCAAAGAGACCCAGTACTTC
TRBJ2-1,.,TRBD1,TRBV6-1,CASSELGTGSAFF,TGTGCCAGCAGTGAATTGGGGACAGGGAGTGCGTTCTTC
TRBJ2-3,.,.,TRBV5-1,CASSLGVGSGVDTQYF,TGCGCCAGCAGCTTGGGAGTCGGGAGTGGGGTAGATACGCAGTATTTT
TRBJ2-2,.,TRBD2,TRBV18,CASSPLAGGNTGELFF,TGTGCCAGCTCACCCCTAGCGGGAGGTAACACCGGGGAGCTGTTTTTT
TRBJ2-3,.,.,TRBV29-1,CSVERTDTQYF,TGCAGCGTTGAAAGGACAGATACGCAGTATTTT
TRBJ2-1,once,TRBD2,TRBV2,CASNVAGTNEQFF,TGTGCCAGCAATGTAGCGGGAACGAATGAGCAGTTCTTC